A selection of T cell receptor beta chains follows, all from one sample in a study of blood T cells in healthy people across ages. Each CDR3 protein is one row after TCRdb ran MiXCR on the 5' RACE reads. This sample has 600,000 to 850,000 distinct CDR3 sequences; approximately 39% occur once, and the top ten carry 20% to 25%. The sample was blood. The receptors originated from a woman in her sixties or seventies in good health. The CDR3 runs from the conserved cysteine through the conserved F or W. Size values are once, few and many counts, or a class for expanded clones, and some rows have none.

cdr3_length,j_call,v_call,clone_size,cdr3_aa
13,TRBJ2-1,TRBV27,-,CASRGIGYNEQFF
14,TRBJ1-2,TRBV10-3,many,CAISSGELNYGYTF
15,TRBJ2-1,TRBV7-9,few,CASSYREGSYNEQFF
12,TRBJ2-7,TRBV29-1,few,CTERTGSYEQYF
14,TRBJ1-2,TRBV6-5,-,CASSYDQGNYGYTF
13,TRBJ2-5,TRBV24-1,-,CATSDLLEGTQYF
14,TRBJ2-1,TRBV20-1,few,CSAQRERGYNEQFF
12,TRBJ2-1,TRBV20-1,-,CSARGGRSEQFF
14,-,TRBV7-9,-,CASSLRQIQETQYF
11,TRBJ2-3,TRBV5-1,-,CASKGADTQYF
14,TRBJ1-3,TRBV20-1,few,CSANAGTTGNTIYF
15,TRBJ2-7,TRBV10-3,-,CAISAEAGGPYEQYF
15,TRBJ2-7,TRBV29-1,few,CSVESPGTEPYEQYF
16,TRBJ2-3,TRBV28,few,CASSPPGASRTDTQYF
13,TRBJ1-5,TRBV25-1,-,CASGTRHNQPQHF
14,TRBJ2-7,TRBV9,many,CASSFRDSGYEQYF
12,TRBJ2-7,TRBV28,many,CASSLTGNEQYF
15,TRBJ1-5,TRBV4-2,-,CASSQAGQTTWPQHF
17,TRBJ2-1,TRBV5-5,-,CASSLVASGGAVNGQFF
13,TRBJ1-4,TRBV28,-,CASSPTIKEKLFF
16,TRBJ2-3,TRBV7-3,few,CASSFFSGFRTDTQYF
16,TRBJ2-3,TRBV2,-,CASSVADRGSTDTQYF
17,TRBJ2-1,TRBV4-3,few,CASSQAFTPTDYNEQFF
17,TRBJ2-3,TRBV11-2,-,CASSLVAGGRYTDTQYF
13,TRBJ2-5,TRBV20-1,-,CSARGDGRKTQYF
15,TRBJ2-1,TRBV6-2/TRBV6-3,few,CASNYGDRGLNEQFF
15,-,TRBV7-9,-,CASSPTGLVTYEQYF
18,TRBJ1-5,TRBV7-2,-,CASSLNGGTGGPQQPQHF
13,TRBJ2-3,TRBV4-2,-,CASSQDHRDTQYF
14,TRBJ2-5,TRBV7-6,-,CASSRTGIYNEQYF
13,TRBJ1-6,TRBV3-1,-,CASSRGPNSPLHF
16,TRBJ2-7,TRBV20-1,-,CSARDRAGGQSYEQYF
13,TRBJ1-6,TRBV2,once,CASGTEYKSPLHF
12,TRBJ1-1,TRBV7-9,few,CASSLGMSEAFF
13,TRBJ1-2,TRBV7-9,-,CASSAIGGGGYTF
22,TRBJ2-5,TRBV3-1,few,CASSQESLGAGGWAPYQETQYF
16,TRBJ2-7,TRBV12-3/TRBV12-4,-,CASSLETGRFSYEQYF
13,TRBJ2-7,TRBV7-2,once,CASGLGERYEQYF
12,TRBJ1-1,TRBV29-1,-,CSVATVYTEAFF
15,TRBJ2-7,TRBV27,few,CASRTSTSGSGEQYF
14,TRBJ1-4,TRBV29-1,-,CSVEDMGPNEKLFF
14,TRBJ2-5,TRBV29-1,few,CSVEPQGARETQYF
14,-,TRBV7-2,few,CASSLAGGMETQYF
14,TRBJ1-1,TRBV6-5,-,CASSYSQGGTEAFF
13,TRBJ1-1,TRBV20-1,few,CSARLAGGPEAFF
14,TRBJ1-5,TRBV12-3/TRBV12-4,many,CASSSDGHNQPQHF
16,TRBJ2-1,TRBV5-1,many,CASSLTSGLSYNEQFF
14,TRBJ2-7,TRBV27,-,CVSSEDRESYEQYF
14,TRBJ2-3,TRBV15,many,CATSRDRGTDTQYF
13,TRBJ1-2,TRBV6-5,many,CASSRTPAWGYTF
14,TRBJ2-7,TRBV29-1,-,CSAVRDRGVYEQYF
15,TRBJ2-7,TRBV7-2,-,CASRPTSGKSDEQYF
13,TRBJ1-2,TRBV18,-,CASSPSLGYGYTF
14,TRBJ2-5,TRBV4-1,many,CASSQAGGSETQYF
16,TRBJ2-5,TRBV7-2,once,CASSPPHGGAAETQYF
14,TRBJ1-2,TRBV5-1,few,CASSPGQGAGGYTF
12,TRBJ2-1,TRBV20-1,few,CSAVGTYNEQFF
14,TRBJ2-5,TRBV5-1,few,CASTLMPYQETQYF
16,TRBJ2-7,TRBV5-1,many,CASSPNRGGAASEQYF
14,TRBJ1-5,TRBV2,few,CASSGGTGRQPQHF